This TCR beta chain was found in a study of T cell responses to AZD1222 COVID-19 vaccine. Whole-study context: Pooled in the analysis were second doses at about 4 or about 12 weeks. Study findings and constraints: Donors in the cohort were predominantly white British and more often female, and clonal diversity was possibly underestimated.

Measured with immunoSEQ multiplex PCR; TCRdb has only the in-frame clones, and not every one. The data contain around 200,000 clones, over 85% of them singletons. V was trimmed by 2 bases and J by 5 bases, leaving 6 bases between them. The germline V gene has CDR1 MNHEY and CDR2 SVGEGT. The CDR3 loop spans 13 amino acids. To note about this clone: The antigen is unknown.

The clonotype originates from an adult in good health. This chain joins TRBV6-2 or TRBV6-3 and TRBJ2-2; D not certain. Specimen: peripheral blood, collected on day 0 of AZD1222 vaccination. The CDR3 bases are TGTGCCAGCAGTTACGTGGGGACCGGGGAGCTGTTTTTT. Protein sequence: CASSYVGTGELFF.